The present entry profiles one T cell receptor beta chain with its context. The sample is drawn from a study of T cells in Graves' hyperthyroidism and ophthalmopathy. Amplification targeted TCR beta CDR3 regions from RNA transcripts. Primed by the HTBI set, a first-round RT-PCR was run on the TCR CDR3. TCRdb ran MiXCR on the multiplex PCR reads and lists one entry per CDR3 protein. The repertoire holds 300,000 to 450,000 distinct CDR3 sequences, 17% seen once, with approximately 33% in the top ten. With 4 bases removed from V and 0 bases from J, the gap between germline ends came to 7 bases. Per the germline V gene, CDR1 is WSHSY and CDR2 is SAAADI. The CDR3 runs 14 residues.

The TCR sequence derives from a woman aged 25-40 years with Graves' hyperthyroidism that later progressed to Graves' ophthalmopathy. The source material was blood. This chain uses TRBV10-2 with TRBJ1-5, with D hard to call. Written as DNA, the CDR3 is TGCGCCAGCAGTGTTTTTAATAGCAATCAGCCCCAGCATTTT. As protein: CASSVFNSNQPQHF.